The 4 T cell receptor beta chains given below trace back to one sample, sequenced in a study of T cells after yellow fever vaccination. TCRdb processed the 5' RACE reads anew with MiXCR; each CDR3 protein has one entry. The sample holds approximately 550,000 distinct CDR3 sequences; about 19% are singletons and the top ten take roughly an eighth. The sample here was PBMCs, taken 15 days after the yellow fever booster vaccination. These TCRs come from a man in his thirties or forties who received the YFV17D yellow fever vaccine.

This chain joins TRBV20-1 and TRBJ1-1; D perhaps matches TRBD1 (5 bases). The CDR3 extends over 13 amino acids. Per the germline V gene, CDR1 is DFQATT and CDR2 is SNEGSKA (reference sequence). Trimming stripped 6 bases from V and 6 bases from J, with 17 bases between. The CDR3 spells CSARAGGVSEAFF. The CDR3 DNA follows: TGCAGTGCAAGGGCCGGGGGGGTGTCTGAAGCTTTCTTT.

Concerning this clonotype: Given a much more abundant clone one base away, this may be a read error. The CDR3 spells CCARDFGLAGGETQYF. As DNA, the CDR3 is TGCTGTGCTAGAGATTTCGGACTAGCGGGAGGAGAGACCCAGTACTTC. V usage is TRBV20-1 and J usage is TRBJ2-5; 14 bases agree with TRBD2. Germline CDR1 is DFQATT and CDR2 is SNEGSKA (reference sequence). The CDR3 extends over 16 amino acids.

This clonotype was counted a few times. The chain carries TRBV28 and TRBJ2-7; D could derive from TRBD1 or TRBD2 (5 bases each). CDR3 length: 14 amino acids. The ends were cut back, 0 bases at V and 3 bases at J, with 9 bases in the middle. The germline CDR1 and CDR2 sequences are MDHEN and SYDVKM. The CDR3 DNA reads TGTGCCAGCAGTTTATGGGGGGAGAACTACGAGCAGTACTTC. Translated, it gives CASSLWGENYEQYF.

V is TRBV5-4 and J is TRBJ2-3; no clear D. Deletions cut 4 bases from V and 0 bases from J, with 12 bases between. The germline V gene encodes CDR1 SGHNT and CDR2 YYREEE (reference sequence). This CDR3 comprises 15 residues. The CDR3 sequence: CASSVRFGSTDTQYF. In DNA form, the CDR3 reads TGTGCCAGCAGCGTTAGATTCGGGAGCACAGATACGCAGTATTTT. The full variable domain, rest sourced from reference TRBV5-4 and TRBJ2-3, is ETGVTQSPTHLIKTRGQQVTLRCSSQSGHNTVSWYQQALGQGPQFIFQYYREEENGRGNFPPRFSGLQFPNYSSELNVNALELDDSALYLCASSVRFGSTDTQYFGPGTRLTVL.